Below, one T cell receptor beta chain is given with its context. Its antigen is undetermined. The data belong to a study of T-cell memory formation after mild COVID-19. The ends were cut back, 4 bases at V and 7 bases at J, with 17 bases in the middle. The CDR3 extends over 14 amino acids. Germline CDR1 is SGHRS and CDR2 is YFSETQ. Points from the study as a whole: Certain responding clones were present in pre-infection memory, suggesting participation of cross-reactive memory.

From the 5' RACE reads, TCRdb called clonotypes with MiXCR, one entry per CDR3 protein. The repertoire consists of 400,000 to 550,000 distinct CDR3 sequences, with around a quarter occurring once and the leading ten covering under 15%. The receptor was derived from an adult woman who had mild COVID-19 (a few samples of this study predate the infection). Cell type and time point are not known. The chain employs TRBV5-1 and TRBJ1-2, with TRBD1 as a possible D gene (6 bases). The source material was PBMCs or a T cell subset sorted from them (not recorded which). The CDR3 is CASSVTSGGRGYTF. In DNA form, the CDR3 reads TGCGCCAGCAGCGTAACATCGGGGGGCCGTGGCTACACCTTC. The full variable domain, in which reference TRBV5-1 and TRBJ1-2 provide the parts outside the CDR3, is KAGVTQTPRYLIKTRGQQVTLSCSPISGHRSVSWYQQTPGQGLQFLFEYFSETQRNKGNFPGRFSGRQFSNSRSEMNVSTLELGDSALYLCASSVTSGGRGYTFGSGTRLTVV.